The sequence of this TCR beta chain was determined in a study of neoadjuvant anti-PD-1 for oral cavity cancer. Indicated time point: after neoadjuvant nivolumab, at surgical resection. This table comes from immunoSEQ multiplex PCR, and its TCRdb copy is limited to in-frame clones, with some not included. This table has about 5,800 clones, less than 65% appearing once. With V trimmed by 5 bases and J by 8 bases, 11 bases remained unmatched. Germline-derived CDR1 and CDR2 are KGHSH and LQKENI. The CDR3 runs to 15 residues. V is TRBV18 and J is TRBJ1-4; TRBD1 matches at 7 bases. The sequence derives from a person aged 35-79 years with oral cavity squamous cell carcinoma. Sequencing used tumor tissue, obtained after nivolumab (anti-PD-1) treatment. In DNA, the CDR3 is TGTGCCAGCTCATCGAGGGACAGAGTCGGCGAAAAACTGTTTTTT. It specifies CASSSRDRVGEKLFF.